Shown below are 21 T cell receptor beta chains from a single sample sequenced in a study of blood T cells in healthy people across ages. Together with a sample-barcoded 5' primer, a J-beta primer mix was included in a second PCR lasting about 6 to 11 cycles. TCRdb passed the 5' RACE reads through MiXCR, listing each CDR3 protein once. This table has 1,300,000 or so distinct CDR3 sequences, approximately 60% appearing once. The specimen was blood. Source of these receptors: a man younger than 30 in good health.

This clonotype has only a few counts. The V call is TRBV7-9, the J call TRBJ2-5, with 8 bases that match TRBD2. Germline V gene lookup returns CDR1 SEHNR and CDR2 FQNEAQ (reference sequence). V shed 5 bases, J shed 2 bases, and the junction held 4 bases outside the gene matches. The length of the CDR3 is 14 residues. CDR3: CASSMIAGQETQYF. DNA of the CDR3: TGTGCCAGCAGCATGATAGCGGGGCAAGAGACCCAGTACTTC.

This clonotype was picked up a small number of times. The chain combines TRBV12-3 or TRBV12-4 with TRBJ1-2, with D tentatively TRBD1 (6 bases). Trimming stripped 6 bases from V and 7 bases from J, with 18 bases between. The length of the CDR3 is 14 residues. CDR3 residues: CASRENRAGGGYTF. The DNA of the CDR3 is TGTGCCAGCAGGGAAAACAGGGCCGGAGGTGGCTACACCTTC.

The CDR3 DNA is TGTGCCAGCAGCCAAGCGGATCTTAGCGGGAGGGGGCAAGAGACCCAGTACTTC. Translation gives CASSQADLSGRGQETQYF. This chain uses TRBV4-2 with TRBJ2-5, with 11 bases fitting TRBD2. Germline V CDR1 and CDR2: LGHNA, YNFKEQ. The CDR3 spans 18 residues. J gave up 2 bases and V 1 base, and 9 bases lay outside the gene matches.

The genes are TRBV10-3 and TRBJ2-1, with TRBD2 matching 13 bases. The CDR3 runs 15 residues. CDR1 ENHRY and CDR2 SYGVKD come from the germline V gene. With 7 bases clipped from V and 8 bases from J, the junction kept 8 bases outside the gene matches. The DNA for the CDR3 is TGTGCCATCACCTCGGGACTAGCGGGAAGCCATGAGCAGTTCTTC. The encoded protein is CAITSGLAGSHEQFF.

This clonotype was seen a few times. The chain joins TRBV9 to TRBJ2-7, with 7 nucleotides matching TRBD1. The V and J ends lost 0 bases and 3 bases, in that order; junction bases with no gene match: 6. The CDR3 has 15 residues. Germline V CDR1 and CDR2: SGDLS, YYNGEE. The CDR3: CASSVDFSGGYEQYF. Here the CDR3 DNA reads TGTGCCAGCAGCGTAGACTTCTCAGGGGGCTACGAGCAGTACTTC.

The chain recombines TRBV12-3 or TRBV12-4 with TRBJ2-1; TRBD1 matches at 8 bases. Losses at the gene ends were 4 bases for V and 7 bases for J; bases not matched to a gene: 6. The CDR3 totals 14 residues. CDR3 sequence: CASSSGQGSNEQFF. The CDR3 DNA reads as TGTGCCAGCAGTTCCGGACAGGGATCGAATGAGCAGTTCTTC.

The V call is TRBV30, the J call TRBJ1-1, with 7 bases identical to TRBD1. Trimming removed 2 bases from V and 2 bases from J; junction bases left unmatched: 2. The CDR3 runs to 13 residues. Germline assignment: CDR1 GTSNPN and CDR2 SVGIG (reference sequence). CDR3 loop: CAWSPGGNTEAFF. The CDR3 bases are TGTGCCTGGAGTCCAGGGGGTAACACTGAAGCTTTCTTT.

This CDR3 is CATSRDLAGWGTDTQYF. For the CDR3, the DNA is TGTGCCACCAGCAGAGACTTAGCGGGATGGGGAACAGATACGCAGTATTTT. The chain links TRBV15 to TRBJ2-3; 8 positions agree with TRBD2. This CDR3 has 17 amino acids. V lost 0 bases, J lost 3 bases, and 8 bases stayed unmatched. Germline CDR1 reads LNHNV; CDR2 reads YYDKDF (reference sequence).

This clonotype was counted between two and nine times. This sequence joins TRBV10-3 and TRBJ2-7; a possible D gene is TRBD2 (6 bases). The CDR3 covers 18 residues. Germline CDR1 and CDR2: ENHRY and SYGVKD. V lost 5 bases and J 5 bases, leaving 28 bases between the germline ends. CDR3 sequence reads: CAISKLTPGRDSIHEQYF. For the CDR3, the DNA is TGTGCCATCAGTAAATTAACCCCCGGACGGGACTCAATACACGAGCAGTACTTC.

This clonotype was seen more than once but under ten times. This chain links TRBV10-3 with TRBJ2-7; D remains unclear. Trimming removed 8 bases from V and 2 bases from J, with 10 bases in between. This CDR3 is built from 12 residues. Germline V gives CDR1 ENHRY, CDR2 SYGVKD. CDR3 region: CAIAGGTYEQYF. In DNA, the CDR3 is TGTGCCATCGCCGGCGGAACCTACGAGCAGTACTTC.

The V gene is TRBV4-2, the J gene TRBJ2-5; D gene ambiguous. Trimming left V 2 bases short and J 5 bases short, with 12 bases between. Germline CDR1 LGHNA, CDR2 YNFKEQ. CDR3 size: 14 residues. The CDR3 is CASSQYTRQETQYF. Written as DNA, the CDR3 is TGTGCCAGCAGCCAATATACAAGGCAGGAGACCCAGTACTTC.

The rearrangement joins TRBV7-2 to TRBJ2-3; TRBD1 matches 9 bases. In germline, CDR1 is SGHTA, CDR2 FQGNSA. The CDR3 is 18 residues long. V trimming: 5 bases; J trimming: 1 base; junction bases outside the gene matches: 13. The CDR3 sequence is CASSDRRDREWGTDTQYF. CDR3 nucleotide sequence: TGTGCCAGCAGCGACCGCCGGGACAGGGAGTGGGGCACAGATACGCAGTATTTT.

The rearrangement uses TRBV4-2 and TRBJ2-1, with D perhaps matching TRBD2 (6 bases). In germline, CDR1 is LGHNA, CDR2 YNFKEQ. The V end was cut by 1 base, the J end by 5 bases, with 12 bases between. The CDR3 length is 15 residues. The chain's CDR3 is CASSQGGVSDNEQFF. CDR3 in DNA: TGTGCCAGCAGCCAAGGGGGGGTTTCGGACAATGAGCAGTTCTTC.

DNA for the CDR3: TGTGCCATCAGTGATTGGGACAGCTCCTACGAGCAGTACTTC. This sequence encodes CAISDWDSSYEQYF. The chain combines TRBV10-3 with TRBJ2-7, with 7 bases matching TRBD1. V shed 3 bases and J 0 bases; nucleotides not matched to a gene: 2. The CDR3 has 14 amino acids. Germline V CDR1 and CDR2: ENHRY, SYGVKD.

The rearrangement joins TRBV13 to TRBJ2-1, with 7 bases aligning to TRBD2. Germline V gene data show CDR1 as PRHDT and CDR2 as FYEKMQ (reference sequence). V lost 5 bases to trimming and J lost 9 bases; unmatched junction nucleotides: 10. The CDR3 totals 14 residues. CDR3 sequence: CASSPDTLAGEQFF. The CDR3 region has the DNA TGTGCCAGCAGCCCCGACACCTTAGCGGGTGAGCAGTTCTTC.

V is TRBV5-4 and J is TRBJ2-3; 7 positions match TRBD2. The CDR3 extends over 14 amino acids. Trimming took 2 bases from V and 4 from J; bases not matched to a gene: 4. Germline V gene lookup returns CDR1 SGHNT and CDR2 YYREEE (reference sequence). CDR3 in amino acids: CASSFGGSADTQYF. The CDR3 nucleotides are TGTGCCAGCAGCTTCGGGGGGTCGGCAGATACGCAGTATTTT.

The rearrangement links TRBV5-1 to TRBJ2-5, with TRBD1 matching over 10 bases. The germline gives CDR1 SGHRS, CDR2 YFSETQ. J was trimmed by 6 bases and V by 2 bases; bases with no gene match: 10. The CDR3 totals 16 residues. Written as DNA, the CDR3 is TGCGCCAGCAGCTTAGACACGACAGGGGGCGCGCAGACCCAGTACTTC. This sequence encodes CASSLDTTGGAQTQYF.

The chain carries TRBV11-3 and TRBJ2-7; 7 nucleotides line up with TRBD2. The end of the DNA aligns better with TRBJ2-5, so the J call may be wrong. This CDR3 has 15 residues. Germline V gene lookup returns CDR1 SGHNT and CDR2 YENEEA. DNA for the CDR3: TGTGCCAGCAGCTTGCGAGCGGGATTCGGCGAGACCCAGTACTTC. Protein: CASSLRAGFGETQYF.

CDR3 residues: CASSLLAGDAVGTDTQYF. DNA of the CDR3: TGTGCCAGCAGTTTACTTGCGGGAGACGCGGTGGGCACAGATACGCAGTATTTT. The chain is built from TRBV27 and TRBJ2-3; 7 bases are shared with TRBD2. The trim removed 2 bases at V and 1 base at J, leaving 12 bases unmatched. CDR1 MNHEY and CDR2 SMNVEV come from the germline V gene (reference sequence). There are 18 residues in the CDR3.

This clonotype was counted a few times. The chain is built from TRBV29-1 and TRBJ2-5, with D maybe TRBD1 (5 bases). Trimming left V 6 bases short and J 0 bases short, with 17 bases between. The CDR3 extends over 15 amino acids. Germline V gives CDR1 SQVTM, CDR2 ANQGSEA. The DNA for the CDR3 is TGCAGCGTCCTCGGGTACAGGTCTAACCAAGAGACCCAGTACTTC. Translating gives CSVLGYRSNQETQYF.

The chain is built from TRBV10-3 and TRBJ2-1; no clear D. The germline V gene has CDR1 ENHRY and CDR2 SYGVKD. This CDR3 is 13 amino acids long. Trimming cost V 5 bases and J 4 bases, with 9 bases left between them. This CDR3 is CAISLTVYNEQFF. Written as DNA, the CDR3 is TGTGCCATCAGTTTGACGGTATACAATGAGCAGTTCTTC.